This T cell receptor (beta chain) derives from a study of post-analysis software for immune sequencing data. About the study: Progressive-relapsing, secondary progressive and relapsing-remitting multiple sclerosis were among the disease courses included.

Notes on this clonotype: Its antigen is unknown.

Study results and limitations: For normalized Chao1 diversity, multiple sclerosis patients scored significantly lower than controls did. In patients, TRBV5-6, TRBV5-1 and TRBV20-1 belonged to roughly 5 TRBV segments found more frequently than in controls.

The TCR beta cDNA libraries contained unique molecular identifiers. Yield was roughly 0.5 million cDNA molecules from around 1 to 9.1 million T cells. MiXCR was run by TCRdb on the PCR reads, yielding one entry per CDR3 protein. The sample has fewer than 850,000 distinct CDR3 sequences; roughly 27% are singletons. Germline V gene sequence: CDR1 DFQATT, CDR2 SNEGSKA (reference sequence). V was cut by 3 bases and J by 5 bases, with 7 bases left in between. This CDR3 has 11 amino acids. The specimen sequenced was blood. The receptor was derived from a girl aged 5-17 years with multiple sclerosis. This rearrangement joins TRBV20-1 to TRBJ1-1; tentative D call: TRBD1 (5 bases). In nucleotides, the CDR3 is TGCAGTGCTAGTCGGGGGACTGAAGCTTTCTTT. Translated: CSASRGTEAFF.